One sample yielded the 18 T cell receptor beta chains listed below, sequenced in a study of memory CD4+ T cells and cytomegalovirus serostatus. Single viable CD3+CD4+CD8-CD45RO+ cells were sorted as the memory CD4+ T cells. Measured with immunoSEQ multiplex PCR; TCRdb has only the in-frame clones, and not every one. The sample lists 30,000 to 45,000 clones, 79% occurring once. The sequenced sample consisted of memory CD4+ T cells from blood. Receptors originate from an adult in good health and CMV-seropositive.

The V call is TRBV7-2, the J call TRBJ2-1; no clear D gene. The germline V gene encodes CDR1 SGHTA and CDR2 FQGNSA. This CDR3 is 15 amino acids long. The V gene lost 1 base and the J gene lost 3 bases, with 10 bases spanning the gap. The CDR3 DNA is TGTGCCAGCAGCTTAGTTGCGAACAGCTACAATGAGCAGTTCTTC. This codes for CASSLVANSYNEQFF.

The V gene is TRBV18, the J gene TRBJ2-2; perhaps D is TRBD1 or TRBD2 (5 bases each). The CDR3 is 16 amino acids. Trimming shortened V by 3 bases and J by 0 bases, and 11 bases separated the two germline ends. CDR1 and CDR2 (germline): KGHSH, LQKENI. DNA of the CDR3: TGTGCCAGCTCACCCCCGGGACGGCCGAACACCGGGGAGCTGTTTTTT. Translation: CASSPPGRPNTGELFF.

V gene TRBV6-1 combines with J gene TRBJ1-2; D is unresolved. The CDR3 is 15 residues long. Trimming left V 1 base short and J 4 bases short, with 13 bases between. Germline V gene lookup returns CDR1 MNHNS and CDR2 SASEGT. This CDR3 is CASSEGYLARYGYTF. DNA for the CDR3: TGTGCCAGCAGTGAAGGTTACTTGGCCCGCTATGGCTACACCTTC.

The chain uses TRBV7-9 and TRBJ2-7; D call uncertain. Germline loops: CDR1 SEHNR, CDR2 FQNEAQ (reference sequence). Trimming removed 5 bases from V and 3 bases from J, with 5 bases in between. The CDR3 consists of 11 residues. CDR3 sequence reads: CASSLIYEQYF. The DNA for the CDR3 is TGTGCCAGCAGCCTTATCTACGAGCAGTACTTC.

The chain employs TRBV9 and TRBJ2-7; a weak D match, TRBD2 (6 bases). This CDR3 has 14 residues. Trimming shortened V by 4 bases and J by 2 bases, and 13 bases separated the two germline ends. Germline values: CDR1 SGDLS, CDR2 YYNGEE. This CDR3 reads CASSLSGVPYEQYF. The CDR3 coding sequence is TGTGCCAGCAGCCTTTCGGGGGTGCCCTACGAGCAGTACTTC.

The gene calls are TRBV19 and TRBJ2-3; D may be TRBD2 (5 bases). This CDR3 region has 16 residues. CDR1 LNHDA and CDR2 SQIVND come from the germline V gene (reference sequence). V was shortened by 4 bases and J by 2 bases, with 16 bases between the two germline ends. DNA of the CDR3: TGTGCCAGTAGTAGCTTAGGCGGAGGTGACACAGATACGCAGTATTTT. Encoded protein: CASSSLGGGDTDTQYF.

In this sample, this clone turned up a few times. The CDR3 DNA reads as TGCGCCAGCAGCCAAGACTGGGGGGTCTACGAGCAGTACTTC. This translates into CASSQDWGVYEQYF. The J gene is TRBJ2-7, the V gene TRBV4-3; perhaps TRBD2 as D (6 bases). V lost 0 bases and J 3 bases, leaving 9 bases between the germline ends. CDR3 length: 14 amino acids. Germline V lookup: CDR1 LGHNA, CDR2 YSLEER.

The chain employs TRBV6-1 and TRBJ1-3; maybe TRBD1 (6 bases). Germline CDR1 is MNHNS and CDR2 is SASEGT. The CDR3 loop spans 16 amino acids. Between the trimmed V and J ends, which lost 3 bases and 0 bases, there was a span of 12 bases. Here the CDR3 reads CASSDGTMTSGNTIYF. The CDR3 region has the DNA TGTGCCAGCAGTGACGGGACAATGACCTCTGGAAACACCATATATTTT.

The gene calls are TRBV7-9 and TRBJ2-3, with a possible D match to TRBD2 (6 bases). V lost 8 bases to trimming and J lost 2 bases, with 17 bases between them. Germline V CDR1 and CDR2: SEHNR, FQNEAQ (reference sequence). The CDR3 consists of 15 residues. The CDR3 is CASARPGLNTDTQYF. For the CDR3, the DNA is TGTGCCAGCGCTCGTCCGGGACTCAACACAGATACGCAGTATTTT.

The chain carries TRBV27 and TRBJ1-4, with 9 bases lining up with TRBD1. V was pared by 5 bases and J by 8 bases, with 9 bases of the junction left unmatched. CDR1 MNHEY and CDR2 SMNVEV come from the germline V gene (reference sequence). The CDR3 consists of 15 residues. This CDR3 is CASSPSGTGWEKLFF. The CDR3 DNA follows: TGTGCCAGCAGTCCCTCCGGGACAGGGTGGGAAAAACTGTTTTTT.

The chain recombines TRBV2 with TRBJ2-5; tentatively, D is TRBD1 (6 bases). CDR3 size: 13 residues. Trimming removed 8 bases from V and 6 bases from J, with 16 bases in between. Germline V CDR1 and CDR2: SNHLY, FYNNEI. CDR3 nucleotide sequence: TGTGCCAGCTCCGTGGGGGCAGGAAAGACCCAGTACTTC. It specifies CASSVGAGKTQYF. Looking up the rest from reference TRBV2 and TRBJ2-5 gives the full variable domain: EPEVTQTPSHQVTQMGQEVILRCVPISNHLYFYWYRQILGQKVEFLVSFYNNEISEKSEIFDDQFSVERPDGSNFTLKIRSTKLEDSAMYFCASSVGAGKTQYFGPGTRLLVL.

This clone was seen a single time. This rearrangement joins TRBV7-2 to TRBJ2-6; D unclear. Trimming left V 5 bases short and J 9 bases short, with 5 bases between. Germline CDR1 reads SGHTA; CDR2 reads FQGNSA. The CDR3 runs to 11 residues. The CDR3 reads CASSPHNVLTF. CDR3 nucleotide sequence: TGTGCCAGCAGCCCCCACAACGTCCTGACTTTC.

This clone has a handful of counts. The rearrangement links TRBV27 to TRBJ2-6; possibly TRBD1 for D (5 bases). From germline, CDR1 is MNHEY and CDR2 SMNVEV (reference sequence). Deletions cut 2 bases from V and 1 base from J, with 12 bases between. This CDR3 contains 17 residues. The CDR3 here is CASSLQGIQSGANVLTF. DNA for the CDR3: TGTGCCAGCAGTTTACAGGGAATACAATCTGGGGCCAACGTCCTGACTTTC.

This clone was counted between two and nine times. This chain joins TRBV2 and TRBJ1-5; 8 nucleotides line up with TRBD1. This CDR3 has 14 amino acids. CDR1 is SNHLY and CDR2 is FYNNEI in the germline V gene. V dropped 1 base and J dropped 5; count of bases not matched to a gene: 1. The DNA for the CDR3 is TGTGCCAGCAGTGAAGGGACAGGGTATCAGCCCCAGCATTTT. It encodes CASSEGTGYQPQHF.

V and J are TRBV5-5 and TRBJ1-5, with 7 bases identical to TRBD1. CDR3 size: 15 residues. Unmatched junction bases numbered 7, after V lost 2 bases and J lost 5 bases. Germline assignment: CDR1 SGHKS and CDR2 YYEKEE (reference sequence). CDR3 DNA sequence: TGTGCCAGCAGCTTAGCGACAGGGTACTATCAGCCCCAGCATTTT. This codes for CASSLATGYYQPQHF.

In its sample, this clone was seen once. The CDR3 is CASSPGGHSNQPQHF. Here the CDR3 DNA reads TGTGCCAGCAGCCCAGGCGGACATAGCAATCAGCCCCAGCATTTT. The V gene is TRBV9, the J gene TRBJ1-5; a weak D match, TRBD1 (5 bases). The V end lost 4 bases, the J end lost 0 bases, and 11 bases lay between the germline ends. Per the germline V gene, CDR1 is SGDLS and CDR2 is YYNGEE. The CDR3 spans 15 residues.

The sample holds a few counts of this clone. V is TRBV7-3 and J is TRBJ1-2; 10 bases are shared with TRBD1. Losses at the gene ends were 5 bases for V and 4 bases for J; bases not matched to a gene: 13. Germline assignment: CDR1 SGHTA and CDR2 FQGTGA. This CDR3 has 17 residues. CDR3 coding DNA: TGTGCCAGCAGCCCATCCCCTACCGGGACAGGGGCCTATGGCTACACCTTC. Translating it yields CASSPSPTGTGAYGYTF.

This clone has a handful of counts. This chain connects TRBV27 to TRBJ2-4, with D perhaps TRBD1 or TRBD2 (7 bases each). This CDR3 is 17 amino acids long. The germline gives CDR1 MNHEY, CDR2 SMNVEV (reference sequence). The V and J ends lost 3 bases and 0 bases respectively, with 15 bases between them. The CDR3 bases are TGTGCCAGCAGTTTGCGTGCAGGGGGGGTAGCCAAAAACATTCAGTACTTC. Protein: CASSLRAGGVAKNIQYF.